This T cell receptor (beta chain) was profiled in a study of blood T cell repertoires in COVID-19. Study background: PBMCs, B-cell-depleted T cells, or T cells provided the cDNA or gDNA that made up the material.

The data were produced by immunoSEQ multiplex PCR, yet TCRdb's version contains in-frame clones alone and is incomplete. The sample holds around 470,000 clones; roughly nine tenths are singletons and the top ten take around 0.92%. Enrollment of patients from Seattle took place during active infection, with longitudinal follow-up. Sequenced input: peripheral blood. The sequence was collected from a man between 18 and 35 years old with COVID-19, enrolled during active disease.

The CDR3 nucleotides are TGTGCCAGCAGTGAAATGGGCGCAGGGCCTTCGTATTTT. It specifies CASSEMGAGPSYF. The V gene is TRBV2, the J gene TRBJ2-3; weak D call: TRBD1 (5 bases). Germline V CDR1 and CDR2: SNHLY, FYNNEI. V lost 2 bases and J 14 bases, leaving 17 bases between the germline ends. This CDR3 has 13 residues.